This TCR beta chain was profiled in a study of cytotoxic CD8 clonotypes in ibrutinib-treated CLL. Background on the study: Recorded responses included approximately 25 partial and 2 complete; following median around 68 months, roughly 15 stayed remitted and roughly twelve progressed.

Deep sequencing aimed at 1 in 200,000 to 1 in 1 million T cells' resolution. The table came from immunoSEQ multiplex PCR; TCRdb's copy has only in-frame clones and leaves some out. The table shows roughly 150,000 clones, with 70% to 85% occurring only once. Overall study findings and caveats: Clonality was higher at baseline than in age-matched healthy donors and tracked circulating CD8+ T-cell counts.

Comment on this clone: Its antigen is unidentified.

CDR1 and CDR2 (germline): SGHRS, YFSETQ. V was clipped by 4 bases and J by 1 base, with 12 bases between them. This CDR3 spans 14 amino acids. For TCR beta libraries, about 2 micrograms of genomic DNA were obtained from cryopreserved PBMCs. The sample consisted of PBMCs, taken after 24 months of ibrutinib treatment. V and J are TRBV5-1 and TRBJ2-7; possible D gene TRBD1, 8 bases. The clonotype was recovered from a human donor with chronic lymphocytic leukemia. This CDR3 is CASSLQGGSYEQYF. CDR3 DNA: TGCGCCAGCAGCCTACAGGGGGGGTCCTACGAGCAGTACTTC.